This is a list of T cell receptor beta chains from one sample in a study of T cells in Graves' hyperthyroidism and ophthalmopathy. TCRdb processed the multiplex PCR reads anew with MiXCR; each CDR3 protein has one entry. The repertoire holds hundreds of thousands of distinct CDR3 sequences, with about 20% as singletons. Sequencing was done on a sample of blood. Source of these receptors: a man aged 35 to 55 with Graves' ophthalmopathy. The CDR3 runs from the conserved cysteine through the conserved F or W. D genes are given only for firm matches. Clone size is not always given. Where it is, it says once, few, many or a class for expanded clones.

V gene	D gene	clone size	J gene	CDR3 DNA	CDR3 protein
TRBV9	.	.	TRBJ1-2	TGTGCCTCCAAGAGACCCGGCGACTATGGCTACACCTTC	CASKRPGDYGYTF
TRBV12-3/TRBV12-4	TRBD2	many	TRBJ2-1	TGTGCCAGCAGCCCGGCGGGGGGGCCGGGCAATGAGCAGTTCTTC	CASSPAGGPGNEQFF
TRBV18	.	many	TRBJ1-5	TGTGCCAGCTCACCAACTAGCAATCAGCCCCAGCATTTT	CASSPTSNQPQHF
TRBV7-6	TRBD2	.	TRBJ2-7	TGTGCCAGCGCGGGGGGGGCCGCCCCGGGCTACGAGCAGTACTTC	CASAGGAAPGYEQYF
TRBV9	.	few	TRBJ1-3	TGTGCCAGCAGCGTAGGGGGCCTTGGAAACACCATATATTTT	CASSVGGLGNTIYF
TRBV13	TRBD2	few	TRBJ2-2	TGTGCCAGCAGCTTAGGCCCGGGACTAGCGGGTACCGGGGAGCTGTTTTTT	CASSLGPGLAGTGELFF
TRBV6-1	TRBD1	.	TRBJ1-2	TGTGCCAGCAGTGAGACAGGGTATGGCTACACCTTC	CASSETGYGYTF
TRBV29-1	TRBD1	.	TRBJ2-1	TGCAGCGTTTGGGGACAGGGGGAGTGGAAGGAGCAGTTCTTC	CSVWGQGEWKEQFF
TRBV27	TRBD2	few	TRBJ2-2	TGTGCCAGCAGTTTAGGACTAGCGGGAGGGCCGCGAACCGGGGAGCTGTTTTTT	CASSLGLAGGPRTGELFF
TRBV20-1	.	.	TRBJ2-5	TGCAGTGCTCCCTTCGCAGGGCCCCAAGAGACCCAGTACTTC	CSAPFAGPQETQYF
TRBV19	TRBD2	.	TRBJ2-4	TGTGCCAGTAGCGTAACGGGGACTAGCGGGTGGAACAAAAACATTCAGTACTTC	CASSVTGTSGWNKNIQYF
TRBV10-3	TRBD1	many	TRBJ2-7	TGTGCCATCAGTACCGCCGGGACAGCGAATTTGGGCTCCTACGAGCAGTACTTC	CAISTAGTANLGSYEQYF
TRBV3-1	.	many	TRBJ1-1	TGTGCCAGCAGCCAAGACCGTGCCGGTGGGAGGGGAGCTTTCTTT	CASSQDRAGGRGAFF
TRBV12-3/TRBV12-4	TRBD1	many	TRBJ1-5	TGTGCCAGCAGTTTGGGCAGGGGGCTTCCGTCCCAGCATTTT	CASSLGRGLPSQHF
TRBV3-1	.	.	TRBJ2-1	TGTGCCAGCAGCCAGGCTAGGTTGTACAATGAGCAGTTCTTC	CASSQARLYNEQFF
TRBV20-1	TRBD2	many	TRBJ2-1	TGCAGTGCTAGAGTTATGACTAGCGGGCATGAGCAGTTCTTC	CSARVMTSGHEQFF
TRBV9	.	once	TRBJ2-7	TGTGCCAGCAGCGTAGATCCAGCGGCTTTCTACGAGCAGTACTTC	CASSVDPAAFYEQYF
TRBV27	TRBD1	.	TRBJ2-4	TGTGCCAGCAGTTTATCGTCGGGACAGGAACTAGGAACCCCCCTAGCCAAAAACATTCAGTACTTC	CASSLSSGQELGTPLAKNIQYF
TRBV6-1	.	many	TRBJ2-1	TGTGCCAGCAGAGGGACTTATGAGGGCAATGAGCAGTTCTTC	CASRGTYEGNEQFF
TRBV12-3/TRBV12-4	.	.	TRBJ1-3	TGTGCCAGCAGTTATCAAGGGGACGCAGGTGGAAACACCATATATTTT	CASSYQGDAGGNTIYF
TRBV2	.	few	TRBJ1-6	TGTGCCAGCAGCCGGTCCGGGCCAAGCTCCTATAATTCACCCCTCCACTTT	CASSRSGPSSYNSPLHF
TRBV5-1	TRBD1	once	TRBJ2-1	TGCGCCAGCAGCTTGGCGGTCCGGGACAGGGCCAATGAGCAGTTCTTC	CASSLAVRDRANEQFF
TRBV4-3	.	.	TRBJ1-4	TGCGCCAGCAGCGAAGGGGGGTACGGAACAACTAATGAAAAACTGTTTTTT	CASSEGGYGTTNEKLFF
TRBV24-1	.	.	TRBJ1-5	TGTGCCACCAGTGACCAGACAGGCCCCTTGGGGGCCGGTCAGCATTTT	CATSDQTGPLGAGQHF
TRBV5-8	TRBD1	few	TRBJ1-1	TGTGCCAGCAGCTTGTGGGGGACAGCCGAAGCTTTCTTT	CASSLWGTAEAFF
TRBV27	TRBD2	many	TRBJ2-7	TGTGCCAGCAGTTTTCAAGCGGGAGCTGGGTACGAGCAGTACTTC	CASSFQAGAGYEQYF
TRBV28	TRBD2	many	TRBJ2-7	TGTGCCAGCAGTTCGGGGGGGATACCGTACGAGCAGTACTTC	CASSSGGIPYEQYF
TRBV7-2	.	.	TRBJ2-2	TGTGCCAGCACCCAAAGCGGGCTGAACACCGGGGAGCTGTTTTTT	CASTQSGLNTGELFF
TRBV7-6	TRBD2	few	TRBJ2-3	TGTGCCAGCAGCCCTCTAGCGGGCCTCACAGATACGCAGTATTTT	CASSPLAGLTDTQYF
TRBV28	.	few	TRBJ2-7	TGTGCCAGCAGACAGGCCCGCGGCTACGAGCAGTACTTC	CASRQARGYEQYF
TRBV5-1	.	few	TRBJ2-7	TGCGCCAGCAGCTTAAAAGGTGGAATCTACGAGCAGTACTTC	CASSLKGGIYEQYF
TRBV7-2	.	.	TRBJ2-7	TGTGCCAGCAGCTCCGCCGGGGCTACCTATTACGAGCAGTACTTC	CASSSAGATYYEQYF
TRBV5-1	TRBD1	few	TRBJ2-1	TGCGCCAGCAGCTTGGGAGTCCAGGGGGCCTACAATGAGCAGTTCTTC	CASSLGVQGAYNEQFF
TRBV9	.	.	TRBJ2-5	TGTGCCAGCAGCGAGTCAGGGTCGGAGGAGACCCAGTACTTC	CASSESGSEETQYF
TRBV7-3	.	many	TRBJ2-5	TGTGCCAGCAGCTTAACTGGGGGCAGGCGAGGAGAGACCCAGTACTTC	CASSLTGGRRGETQYF
TRBV28	.	.	TRBJ2-1	TGTGCCAGCAGACCATCGACTAGTAAATTCCTCTTC	CASRPSTSKFLF
TRBV6-1	.	.	TRBJ1-1	TGTGCCAGCAAGACCCAAAGGAACACTGAAGCTTTCTTT	CASKTQRNTEAFF
TRBV6-9	.	.	TRBJ1-1	TGTGCCAGCAGTTACGTGGGATGGCGGACTGAAGCTTTCTTT	CASSYVGWRTEAFF
TRBV20-1	TRBD2	many	TRBJ2-4	TGCAGTGCCGGCCTCGGGACTAGCGGGTTCAAAAACATTCAGTACTTC	CSAGLGTSGFKNIQYF
TRBV3-1	.	.	TRBJ1-5	TGTGCCAGCAGCCCGGGACTGGGAGACAATCAGCCCCAGCATTTT	CASSPGLGDNQPQHF
TRBV20-1	TRBD2	many	TRBJ2-7	TGCAGTGCTTCAAAAGCGGGAGGGCCCTACGAGCAGTACTTC	CSASKAGGPYEQYF
TRBV6-1	TRBD2	few	TRBJ2-7	TGTGCCAGCAGTGGGACTAGCGGAGTGAGAGACGAGCAGTACTTC	CASSGTSGVRDEQYF
TRBV18	.	many	TRBJ1-1	TGTGCCAGCTCAACCGCTATGGGTGGTGGAACTGAAGCTTTCTTT	CASSTAMGGGTEAFF